A single TCR beta chain is shown here with its context. This record belongs to a study of blood T cell repertoires in COVID-19. Study information: The origin of the acute and convalescent COVID-19 samples was the United States, Italy and Spain. The analysed material was cDNA or gDNA that came from T cells, B-cell-depleted T cells, or PBMCs.

Germline CDR1 PRHDT, CDR2 FYEKMQ (reference sequence). This CDR3 has 14 amino acids. J was trimmed by 3 bases and V by 5 bases; bases with no gene match: 7. Authors' data handling: Amplification of reference gene primers provided the estimated nucleated cell counts. This table comes from immunoSEQ multiplex PCR, and its TCRdb copy is limited to in-frame clones, with some not included. The DNA gave D and trimming, while V, J and clone size come from that table. Counted here are some 180,000 clones, roughly nine tenths occurring once; the ten biggest clones make up roughly 6.7%. The gene calls are TRBV13 and TRBJ2-7, with 7 bases that match TRBD1. The origin of this receptor is a man aged 40-49 years with acute or convalescent COVID-19. Sequenced: peripheral blood. In DNA form, the CDR3 reads TGTGCCAGCAGCCCCGGGACAGCGGACTACGAGCAGTACTTC. It translates to CASSPGTADYEQYF.